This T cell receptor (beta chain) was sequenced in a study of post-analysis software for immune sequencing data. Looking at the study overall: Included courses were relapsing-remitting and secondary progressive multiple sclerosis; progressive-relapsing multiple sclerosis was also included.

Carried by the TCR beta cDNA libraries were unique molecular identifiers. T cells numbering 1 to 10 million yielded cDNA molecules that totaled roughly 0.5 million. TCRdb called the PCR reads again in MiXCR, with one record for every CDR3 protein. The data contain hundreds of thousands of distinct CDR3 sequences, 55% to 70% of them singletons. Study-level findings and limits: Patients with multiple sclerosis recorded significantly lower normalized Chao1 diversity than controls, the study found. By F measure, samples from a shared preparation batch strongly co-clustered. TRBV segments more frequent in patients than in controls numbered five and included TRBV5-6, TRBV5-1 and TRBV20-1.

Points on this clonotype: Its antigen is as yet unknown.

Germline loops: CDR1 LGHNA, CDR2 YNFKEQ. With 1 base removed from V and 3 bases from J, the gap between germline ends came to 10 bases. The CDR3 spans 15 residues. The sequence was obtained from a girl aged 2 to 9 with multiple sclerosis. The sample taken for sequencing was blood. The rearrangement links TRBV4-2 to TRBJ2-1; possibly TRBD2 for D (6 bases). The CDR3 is CASSQGTINYNEQFF. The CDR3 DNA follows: TGTGCCAGCAGCCAAGGGACTATCAACTACAATGAGCAGTTCTTC.